The clone carrying this T cell receptor (beta chain) was counted once. Authors' processing steps: Counts of nucleated cells, estimated from reference gene primer amplification, were obtained. Repertoires were generated with immunoSEQ multiplex PCR, while TCRdb's copy carries only in-frame clones and drops some. The DNA gave D and trimming, while V, J and clone size come from that table. The sample records roughly 190,000 clones, around nine tenths being singletons. The V end lost 0 bases, the J end lost 9 bases, and 17 bases lay between the germline ends. Germline CDR1 MGHRA, CDR2 YSYEKL. There are 15 residues in the CDR3. The data belong to a study of blood T cell repertoires in COVID-19. Study at large: Samples of COVID-19 (acute and convalescent) were obtained from the United States, Italy and Spain. T cells, B-cell-depleted T cells, or PBMCs provided the cDNA or gDNA that served as material.

The clonotype was recovered from a woman aged 40 to 49 who had recovered from COVID-19. The sequencing input was peripheral blood. The V and J genes are TRBV4-1 and TRBJ2-5, with TRBD1 as a possible D gene (6 bases). This chain's CDR3 is CASSQDRGQSWAQYF. In DNA, the CDR3 is TGCGCCAGCAGCCAAGATCGCGGACAGTCATGGGCCCAGTACTTC.